Listed below are T cell receptor beta chains from one sample, sequenced in a study of blood T cells in healthy people across ages. TCRdb itself ran the 5' RACE reads through MiXCR, one entry per CDR3 protein. This table has hundreds of thousands of distinct CDR3 sequences, more than 25% appearing once. Sequenced: blood. The receptors come from a woman over 75 in good health. Each CDR3 is given with its conserved first and last residue.

v_gene: TRBV9; CDR3aa: CASSVVGNQGAQYF
v_gene: TRBV6-2/TRBV6-3; CDR3aa: CASSYSTPGKDPLHF
v_gene: TRBV5-1; CDR3aa: CASSSPTLPPYEQYF
v_gene: TRBV3-1; CDR3aa: CASSPSGIETQYF
v_gene: TRBV14; CDR3aa: CASSQDWGRIVYNEQFF
v_gene: TRBV28; CDR3aa: CASRIMGGITDTQYF
v_gene: TRBV6-2/TRBV6-3; CDR3aa: CASSYSKAPDSWDYGYTF
v_gene: TRBV6-2/TRBV6-3; CDR3aa: CASSKTVSYGYTF
v_gene: TRBV25-1; CDR3aa: CASSEREAAGNYGYTF
v_gene: TRBV11-2; CDR3aa: CASSPEDRVGYGYTF
v_gene: TRBV6-1; CDR3aa: CASSERIGTKETQYF
v_gene: TRBV7-9; CDR3aa: CASSERPSRLQETQYF
v_gene: TRBV7-9; CDR3aa: CASSPSTINEKLFF
v_gene: TRBV18; CDR3aa: CASSPDTAVLYGYTF
v_gene: TRBV7-2; CDR3aa: CASSKSPGYEQYF
v_gene: TRBV7-2; CDR3aa: CASSLTGTADSEGYTF
v_gene: TRBV5-6; CDR3aa: CASSERTGAGYGYTF
v_gene: TRBV3-1; CDR3aa: CASSRDTDSLQYF
v_gene: TRBV18; CDR3aa: CASSPDRTSEKLFF
v_gene: TRBV20-1; CDR3aa: CSARERAGPNYGYTF